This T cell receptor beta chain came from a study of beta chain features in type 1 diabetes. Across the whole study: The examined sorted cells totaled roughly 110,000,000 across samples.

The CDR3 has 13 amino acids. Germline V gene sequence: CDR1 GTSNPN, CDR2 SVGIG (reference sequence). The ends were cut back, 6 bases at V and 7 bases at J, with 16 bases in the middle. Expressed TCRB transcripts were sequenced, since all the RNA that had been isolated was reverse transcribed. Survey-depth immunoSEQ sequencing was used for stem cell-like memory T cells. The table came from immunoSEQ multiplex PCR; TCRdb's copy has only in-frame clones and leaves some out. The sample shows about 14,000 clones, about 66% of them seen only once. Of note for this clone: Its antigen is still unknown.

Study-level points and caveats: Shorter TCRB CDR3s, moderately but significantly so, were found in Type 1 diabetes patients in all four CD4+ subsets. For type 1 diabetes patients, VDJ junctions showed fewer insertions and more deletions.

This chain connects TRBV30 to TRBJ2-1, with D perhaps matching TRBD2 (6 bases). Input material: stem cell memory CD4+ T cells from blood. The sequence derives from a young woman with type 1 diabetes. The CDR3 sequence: CACEKTSRNEQFF. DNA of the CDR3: TGTGCCTGTGAGAAAACTAGCCGGAATGAGCAGTTCTTC.